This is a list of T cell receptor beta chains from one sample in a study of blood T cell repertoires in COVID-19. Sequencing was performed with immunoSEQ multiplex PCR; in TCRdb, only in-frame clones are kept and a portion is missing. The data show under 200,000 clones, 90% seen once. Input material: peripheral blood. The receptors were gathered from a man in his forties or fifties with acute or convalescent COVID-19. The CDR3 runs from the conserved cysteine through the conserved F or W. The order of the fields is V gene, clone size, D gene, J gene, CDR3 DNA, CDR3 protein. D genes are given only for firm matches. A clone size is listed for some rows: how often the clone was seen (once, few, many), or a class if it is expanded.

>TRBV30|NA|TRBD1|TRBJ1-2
TGTGCCTGGAGTGTAGGGGACAGGGATATTGGTGGCTACACCTTC
CAWSVGDRDIGGYTF
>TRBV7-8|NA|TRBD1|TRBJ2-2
TGTGCCAGCAGCTACCGGGACAGGGAGAACACCGGGGAGCTGTTTTTT
CASSYRDRENTGELFF
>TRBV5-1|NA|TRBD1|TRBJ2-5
TGCGCCAGCAGCTTGGCAGGGGGCGCTGGGACCCAGTACTTC
CASSLAGGAGTQYF
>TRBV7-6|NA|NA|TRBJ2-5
TGTGCCAGCAGCTCAAACCGGGACACCCTCCGAGGAGAGACCCAGTACTTC
CASSSNRDTLRGETQYF
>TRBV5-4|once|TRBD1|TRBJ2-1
TGTGCCAGCAGCTTCTTCATGGACAGGGTCAATGAGCAGTTCTTC
CASSFFMDRVNEQFF
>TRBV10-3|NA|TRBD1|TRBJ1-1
TGTGCCACACTGAGGGGGCTCGACACTGAAGCTTTCTTT
CATLRGLDTEAFF
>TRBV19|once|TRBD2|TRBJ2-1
TGTGCCAGTAGTATCATGCCTCCGGGACTAGCGGGGGGAGAGCAGTTCTTC
CASSIMPPGLAGGEQFF
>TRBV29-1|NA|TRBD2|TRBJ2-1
TGCAGCGTTGTCCTTAGCGGGAGGGCGTCCAATGAGCAGTTCTTC
CSVVLSGRASNEQFF
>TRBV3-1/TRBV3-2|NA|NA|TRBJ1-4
TGTGCCAGCAGCCAAGTCCGGGGTAAAGTTAATGAAAAACTGTTTTTT
CASSQVRGKVNEKLFF
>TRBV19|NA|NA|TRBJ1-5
TGTGCCAGTAGTGAGGGAGGGGATCAGCCCCAGCATTTT
CASSEGGDQPQHF
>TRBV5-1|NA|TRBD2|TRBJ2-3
TGCGCCAGCAGCTTTGCCGGGAGGAGCACAGATACGCAGTATTTT
CASSFAGRSTDTQYF
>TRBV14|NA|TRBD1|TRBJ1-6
TGTGCCAGCAGCCTATGGACAGGGGATAATTCACCCCTCCACTTT
CASSLWTGDNSPLHF
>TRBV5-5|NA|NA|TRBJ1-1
TGTGCCAGCAGCACCACAGGGACCACTGAAGCTTTCTTT
CASSTTGTTEAFF
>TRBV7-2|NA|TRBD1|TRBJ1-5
TGTGCCAGCAGCGCCCGGACAGGGGATCAGCCCCAGCATTTT
CASSARTGDQPQHF
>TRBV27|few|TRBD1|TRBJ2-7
TGTGCCAGCAGTTTGAGGGGGCTAGGCTACGAGCAGTACTTC
CASSLRGLGYEQYF
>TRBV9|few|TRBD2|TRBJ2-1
TGTGCCAGCAGCGTAGGGACTAGCAGGTACAATGAGCAGTTCTTC
CASSVGTSRYNEQFF
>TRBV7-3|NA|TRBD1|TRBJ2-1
TGTGCCAGCAGCTTAACCTCCGGGACAGGGGACCTGGGAAGCTCCTACAATGAGCAGTTCTTC
CASSLTSGTGDLGSSYNEQFF
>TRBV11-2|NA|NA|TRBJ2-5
TGTGCCAGCAGTCGCGGGACAGCGCAAGAGACCCAGTACTTC
CASSRGTAQETQYF
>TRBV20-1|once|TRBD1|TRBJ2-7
TGCAGTGCGAGTGGGACAGGGGGTGGAATCTACGAGCAGTACTTC
CSASGTGGGIYEQYF
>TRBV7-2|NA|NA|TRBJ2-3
TGTGCCAGCAGCTTAGTGGTCCAGATTCGGGCGCAGTATTTT
CASSLVVQIRAQYF
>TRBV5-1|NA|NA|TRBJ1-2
TGCGCCAGCCGGGTCGGGGATCTCCCCTATGGCTACACCTTC
CASRVGDLPYGYTF
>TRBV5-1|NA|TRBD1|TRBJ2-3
TGCGCCAGCAGCTTGATCACAGGGGCAGGCACAGATACGCAGTATTTT
CASSLITGAGTDTQYF
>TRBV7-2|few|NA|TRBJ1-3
TGTGCCAGCAGCTTAGGGTGGGGGCTTGGAAACACCATATATTTT
CASSLGWGLGNTIYF
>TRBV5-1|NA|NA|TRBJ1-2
TGCGCCAGCCGCAGATCGGAGGAAGGCTACACCTTC
CASRRSEEGYTF
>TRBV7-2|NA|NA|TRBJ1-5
TGTGCCAGCAGCTTGAGGGGGGGGTTACGACAGCCCCAGCATTTT
CASSLRGGLRQPQHF
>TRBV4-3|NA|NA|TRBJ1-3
TGCGCCAGCAGCCAAGCCACCAGGGACTCTGGAGACACCATATATTTT
CASSQATRDSGDTIYF
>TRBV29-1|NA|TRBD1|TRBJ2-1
TGCAGCGTTGCCGGGACAGGGGGCGCGGGTACGTTCTTC
CSVAGTGGAGTFF
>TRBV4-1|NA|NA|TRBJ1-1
TGCGCCAGCAGCCAAGGTTGGGGGGGGTCCAACACTGAAGCTTTCTTT
CASSQGWGGSNTEAFF
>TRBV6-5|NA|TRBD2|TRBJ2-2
TGTGCCGGTTGGACCGGGACTAGCGGCACCGGGGAGCTGTTTTTT
CAGWTGTSGTGELFF
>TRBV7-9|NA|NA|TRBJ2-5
TGTGCCAGCATCCAACGGGGGGCAGGCCAAGAGACCCAGTACTTC
CASIQRGAGQETQYF
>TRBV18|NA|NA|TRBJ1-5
TGTGCCAGCTCACCGCAGTTAAATCAGCCCCAGCATTTT
CASSPQLNQPQHF
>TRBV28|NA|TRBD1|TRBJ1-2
TGTGCCAGCAGTTCGGGACAGGGGGATGGCTACACCTTC
CASSSGQGDGYTF
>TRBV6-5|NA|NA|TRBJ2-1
TGTGCCAGCAGAACCGCGACTGCGACCTACAATGAGCAGTTCTTC
CASRTATATYNEQFF
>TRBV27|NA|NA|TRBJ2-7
TGTGCCAGCAGTTTAACGGGGTCGACCTACGAGCAGTACTTC
CASSLTGSTYEQYF
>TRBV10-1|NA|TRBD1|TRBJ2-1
TGCGCCAGCAGTTATCTTCGCGACAGGGGGCTAAATGAGCAGTTCTTC
CASSYLRDRGLNEQFF
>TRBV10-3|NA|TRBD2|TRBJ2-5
TGTGCCATCAGACTAGCGGGAGTGGAGACCCAGTACTTC
CAIRLAGVETQYF
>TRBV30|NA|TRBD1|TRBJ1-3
TGTGCCTGGAGGAACAGGGGATCCTTCTCTGGAAACACCATATATTTT
CAWRNRGSFSGNTIYF
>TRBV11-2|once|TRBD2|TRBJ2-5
TGTGCCAGCAGCCGGGGACTAGCGCAAGAGACCCAGTACTTC
CASSRGLAQETQYF
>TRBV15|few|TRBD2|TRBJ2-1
TGTGCCACCAGCTTCCGACTAGCGGAGAATGAGCAGTTCTTC
CATSFRLAENEQFF
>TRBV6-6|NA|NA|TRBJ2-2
TGTGCCAGCACCCCCAGGAACACCGGGGAGCTGTTTTTT
CASTPRNTGELFF